This entry describes one T cell receptor beta chain. Its antigen is unknown. The data originate from a study of T cell repertoires in cytomegalovirus infection. Overall study context: Recently identified HLA-C-restricted CMV epitopes were among the peptides used. CMV infection together with matching HLA type was indicated by public TCR beta signatures. Whole-study findings and limits: Cumulative frequency of public TCR beta families picked out carriers of CMV plus the relevant HLA.

A single record per CDR3 protein comes from TCRdb applying MiXCR to the reads. Of 95,000 to 120,000 distinct CDR3 sequences listed, around 30% were seen once; the top ten hold 35% to 50%. CDR1 and CDR2 from the germline V gene are KGHSH and LQKENI. V lost 4 bases and J 6 bases, leaving 13 bases between the germline ends. The length of the CDR3 is 14 residues. The receptor comes from a human donor in good health (CMV status not recorded). Some clones in this sample may be carry-over from other donors' samples. Material: CD8+ T cells from cultured PBMCs, obtained from culture after CMV antigen stimulation. The chain links TRBV18 to TRBJ2-1, with D tentatively TRBD1 (6 bases). The CDR3 nucleotides are TGTGCCAGCTCACTGGTTGGACAGACCAATGAGCAGTTCTTC. This gives the protein CASSLVGQTNEQFF.